Following are 20 T cell receptor beta chains from one sample sequenced in a study of T cells in women clearing cervical HPV infection (dated by TCRdb to between 2017 and 2018). The method behind the library was the immunoSEQ multiplex PCR assay. TCRdb re-hosts the immuneACCESS table, in-frame sequences only. Its copies lack some clones; in the studies checked, an unresolved V gene accounts for under half of them, and the cause for the rest is not known. Per the sample table, the count is about 31,000 clones. In total, the top ten clones hold 8.4% of the sample. Specimen: blood buffy coat. Receptors were obtained from a woman between 18 and 69 years old with a cervical HPV16 infection that either progressed to CIN3+ or cleared (not recorded which).

Points on this clone: With the read ending 3 residues before the CDR3 end, the germline J gene is used to fill in that end. J is TRBJ2-7 and V is TRBV7-2; 9 bases align to TRBD2. The germline V gene encodes CDR1 SGHTA and CDR2 FQGNSA. J gave up 2 bases and V 1 base, and 3 bases lay outside the gene matches. This CDR3 spans 15 amino acids. The chain's CDR3 is CASSLVAGATYEQYF. CDR3 DNA (partial): TGTGCCAGCAGCTTAGTAGCGGGGGCCACCTACGAG.

Comments on this clone: The read comes to an end 3 residues before the CDR3 does, leaving the germline J gene to fill in the end. V is TRBV20-1 and J is TRBJ1-4; D might be TRBD1 (6 bases). Germline assignment: CDR1 DFQATT and CDR2 SNEGSKA (reference sequence). The CDR3 is 15 residues long. Trimming stripped 0 bases from V and 8 bases from J, with 16 bases between. The CDR3 reads CSARDRGGLVEKLFF. Partial CDR3 DNA: TGCAGTGCTAGAGATCGGGGGGGGCTAGTGGAAAAA.

Regarding this clone: Read sequence stops 3 residues before the CDR3 end, and the germline J gene provides the missing end. The chain uses TRBV5-1 and TRBJ2-3, with 7 bases lining up with TRBD1. Germline lookup yields CDR1 SGHRS and CDR2 YFSETQ. V gave up 1 base and J gave up 3 bases; unmatched junction bases: 5. The CDR3 runs 15 residues. This chain's CDR3 is CASSLQQGMTDTQYF. Incomplete CDR3 DNA: TGCGCCAGCAGCTTGCAACAGGGGATGACAGATACG.

Remarks on this clone: The CDR3 end falls 3 residues outside the read, so it is completed with the germline J gene. The same CDR3 also results from other DNA sequences found in this sample. V and J are TRBV7-9 and TRBJ1-3; TRBD1 might be the D (5 bases). Trimming removed 5 bases from V and 0 bases from J, with 11 bases in between. The germline V gene encodes CDR1 SEHNR and CDR2 FQNEAQ (reference sequence). The CDR3 length is 15 residues. CDR3 region: CASSPRGNSGNTIYF. The CDR3 DNA, read in part, is TGTGCCAGCAGCCCCCGGGGGAACTCTGGAAACACC. Full variable domain (outside the CDR3, taken from reference TRBV7-9 and TRBJ1-3): DTGVSQNPRHKITKRGQNVTFRCDPISEHNRLYWYRQTLGQGPEFLTYFQNEAQLEKSRLLSDRFSAERPKGSFSTLEIQRTEQGDSAMYLCASSPRGNSGNTIYFGEGSWLTVV.

To note about this clone: The sequence runs out 3 residues before the end of the CDR3; the remainder is reconstructed from the germline J gene. The chain couples TRBV11-3 to TRBJ2-4, with D perhaps assigned TRBD1 or TRBD2 (5 bases each). CDR1 and CDR2 (germline): SGHNT, YENEEA. This CDR3 region has 11 residues. The CDR3 loop is CASRSRETQYF. The covered CDR3 bases are TGTGCCAGCAGGTCCAGGGAGACT.

About this clone: The sequenced fragment ends 3 residues before the CDR3 boundary, so the rest is inferred from the germline J gene. The chain combines TRBV4-2 with TRBJ2-7; D perhaps matches TRBD2 (6 bases). Trimming took 5 bases from V and 3 from J, leaving 14 bases between them. Germline V gives CDR1 LGHNA, CDR2 YNFKEQ. The CDR3 totals 14 residues. Incomplete CDR3 DNA: TGTGCCAGCAGCAGTAGCGGATATAACTACGAG. It encodes CASSSSGYNYE. Given in full, the CDR3 is CASSSSGYNYEQYF.

This CDR3 reads CASSPRTSGRSGELFF. The CDR3 bases that were read are TGTGCCAGCTCACCCCGGACTAGCGGGAGGTCCGGGGAG. The chain uses TRBV18 and TRBJ2-2; TRBD2 agrees at 14 bases. From the germline J gene comes the end of the CDR3, since the read stops 3 residues before it. The germline V gene has CDR1 KGHSH and CDR2 LQKENI. The CDR3 contains 16 residues. The V and J ends lost 3 bases and 6 bases, in that order; junction bases with no gene match: 3.

Points on this clone: The read ends 3 residues early relative to the CDR3; the germline J gene fills the gap. The J gene is TRBJ1-1, the V gene TRBV14; possibly TRBD1 for D (5 bases). The CDR3 is made up of 15 amino acids. Germline CDR1 and CDR2: SGHDN and FVKESK. V dropped 0 bases and J dropped 0 bases, with 8 bases sitting between them. The CDR3 sequence: CASSQDSGLNTEAFF. The part of the CDR3 DNA that was read is TGTGCCAGCAGCCAAGATTCAGGGTTGAACACTGAA.

A word on this clone: Read sequence stops 3 residues before the CDR3 end, and the germline J gene provides the missing end. The rearrangement uses TRBV11-2 and TRBJ2-1; 9 nucleotides match TRBD1. This CDR3 contains 14 residues. After removal of 6 bases from V and 9 bases from J, the junction contained 9 bases not matched to a gene. CDR1 is SGHAT, CDR2 FQNNGV, per germline. The DNA read from the CDR3 is TGTGCCAGCAGTACTCGACAGGGGGGTTTTGAG. This sequence encodes CASSTRQGGFE. The whole CDR3 is CASSTRQGGFEQFF.

On this clone: The read gets to within 3 residues of the CDR3 end, and the germline J gene fills in the rest. V is TRBV2 and J is TRBJ2-3, with 8 bases matching TRBD1. Germline trimming cut 7 bases from V and 3 bases from J; bases unmatched to any gene: 9. Germline loops: CDR1 SNHLY, CDR2 FYNNEI. The CDR3 consists of 15 residues. The CDR3 here is CASNPGQVVTDTQYF. The DNA read from the CDR3 is TGTGCCAGCAATCCGGGACAGGTGGTAACAGATACG.

On this clone itself: The read terminates 3 residues before the CDR3 end, so the remaining end is supplied by the germline J gene. The chain couples TRBV18 to TRBJ1-3; TRBD1 might be the D (5 bases). Germline CDR1 and CDR2: KGHSH and LQKENI. The V and J ends lost 5 bases and 0 bases respectively, with 14 bases between them. This CDR3 has 16 amino acids. The CDR3 loop reads CASSSGAGVSGNTIYF. Partial CDR3 DNA: TGTGCCAGCTCATCTGGGGCTGGGGTCTCTGGAAACACC.

This clone is called medium-sized (0.01 to 0.1%) based on its frequency. With the read ending 3 residues before the CDR3 end, the germline J gene is used to fill in that end. V usage is TRBV18 and J usage is TRBJ2-7, with TRBD1 as a possible D gene (6 bases). The germline V gene has CDR1 KGHSH and CDR2 LQKENI. The CDR3 runs to 15 residues. V lost 6 bases, J lost 2 bases, and 17 bases lay in between. The CDR3 loop reads CASSSLPRGPYEQYF. The CDR3 DNA, read in part, is TGTGCCAGCTCGTCGCTCCCCAGGGGCCCCTACGAG.

On this clone itself: The observed sequence ends 3 residues before the CDR3 terminus, with the missing tail filled in from the germline J gene. This rearrangement joins TRBV6-2 or TRBV6-3 to TRBJ2-7, with TRBD1 as a possible D gene (5 bases). This CDR3 is 13 amino acids long. V gave up 0 bases and J gave up 3 bases, with 6 bases separating them. CDR1 and CDR2 from the germline V gene are MNHEY and SVGEGT. The CDR3 DNA, read in part, is TGTGCCAGCAGTTACTCGGACAACTACGAG. Its translation: CASSYSDNYE. The full CDR3 is CASSYSDNYEQYF.

With respect to this clone: The read ends 3 residues shy of where the CDR3 ends; the end is completed using the germline J gene. The chain is built from TRBV12-3 or TRBV12-4 and TRBJ2-5; D might be TRBD1 (7 bases). The CDR3 has 15 amino acids. Trimming removed 1 base from V and 5 bases from J, with 14 bases in between. The CDR3 is CASSLGQGGLETQYF. Incomplete CDR3 DNA: TGTGCCAGCAGTTTAGGACAGGGAGGTTTGGAGACC.

For this clone: The read comes to an end 3 residues before the CDR3 does, leaving the germline J gene to fill in the end. The chain uses TRBV6-1 and TRBJ2-2; TRBD2 aligns across 7 bases. CDR1 and CDR2 from the germline V gene are MNHNS and SASEGT. CDR3 length: 15 amino acids. The J segment lost 1 base and the V segment lost 3 bases, leaving 2 bases of the junction unmatched. CDR3 DNA (partial): TGTGCCAGCAGTGATAGCGGGCGGAACACCGGGGAG. Protein sequence: CASSDSGRNTGE. The whole CDR3 protein is CASSDSGRNTGELFF.

As for this clone: The read gets to within 3 residues of the CDR3 end, and the germline J gene fills in the rest. The chain recombines TRBV10-3 with TRBJ2-1; D possibly corresponds to TRBD2 (5 bases). V was clipped by 6 bases and J by 5 bases, with 14 bases between them. Germline V gene sequence: CDR1 ENHRY, CDR2 SYGVKD. This CDR3 is 14 amino acids long. Partial CDR3 DNA: TGTGCCATCAGCCAGGACTCGTACGACAATGAG. Translating it yields CAISQDSYDNE. The complete CDR3 sequence is CAISQDSYDNEQFF.

The DNA read from the CDR3 is TGTGCCAGTAGGGCGGGATACAATGAG. Protein product: CASRAGYNE. The entire CDR3 protein reads CASRAGYNEQFF. This chain uses TRBV19 with TRBJ2-1, with D perhaps TRBD2 (6 bases). The read gets to within 3 residues of the CDR3 end, and the germline J gene fills in the rest. This CDR3 spans 12 amino acids. Trimming cost V 6 bases and J 4 bases, with 7 bases left between them. CDR1 and CDR2 (germline): LNHDA, SQIVND (reference sequence).

Of note for this clone: The CDR3 end lies 3 residues beyond the end of the read and is filled in from the germline J gene. The rearrangement links TRBV5-1 to TRBJ2-3; a weak D match, TRBD1 (6 bases). The germline gives CDR1 SGHRS, CDR2 YFSETQ. The CDR3 is 15 residues long. The CDR3 is CASSFSRGGEETQYF. CDR3 DNA (partial): TGCGCCAGCAGCTTTAGCAGGGGCGGAGAAGAGACG.

The part of the CDR3 DNA that was read is TGTGCCAGCAGTGAAGCGCAGGTGGGGGCCTATGGC. This translates into CASSEAQVGAYG. The full CDR3 sequence reads CASSEAQVGAYGYTF. The V gene is TRBV6-1, the J gene TRBJ1-2, with D possibly being TRBD1 (6 bases). The read falls 3 residues short of the CDR3 end, and the missing part is taken from the germline J gene. V dropped 0 bases and J dropped 4 bases, with 12 bases sitting between them. The CDR3 length is 15 residues. Per germline, CDR1 MNHNS and CDR2 SASEGT.

The CDR3 protein is CASSARMNWGQGINTGELFF. The CDR3 bases that were read are TGTGCCAGCAGCGCCCGGATGAACTGGGGGCAAGGGATAAACACCGGGGAG. V usage is TRBV9 and J usage is TRBJ2-2; tentatively, D is TRBD1 (6 bases). The read gets to within 3 residues of the CDR3 end, and the germline J gene fills in the rest. Germline V gives CDR1 SGDLS, CDR2 YYNGEE. Trimming removed 3 bases at V and 2 bases at J, with 26 bases between. The length of the CDR3 is 20 residues.